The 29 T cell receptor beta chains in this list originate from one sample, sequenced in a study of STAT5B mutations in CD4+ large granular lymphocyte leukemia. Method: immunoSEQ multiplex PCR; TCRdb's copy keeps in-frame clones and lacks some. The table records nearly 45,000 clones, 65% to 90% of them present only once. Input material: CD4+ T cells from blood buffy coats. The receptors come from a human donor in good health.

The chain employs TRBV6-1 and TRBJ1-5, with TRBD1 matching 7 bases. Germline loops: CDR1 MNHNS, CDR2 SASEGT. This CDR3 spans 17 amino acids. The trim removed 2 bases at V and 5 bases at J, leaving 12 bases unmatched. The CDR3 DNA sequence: TGTGCCAGCAGTGAAAGACAATACCCAGGGGGGTATCAGCCCCAGCATTTT. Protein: CASSERQYPGGYQPQHF.

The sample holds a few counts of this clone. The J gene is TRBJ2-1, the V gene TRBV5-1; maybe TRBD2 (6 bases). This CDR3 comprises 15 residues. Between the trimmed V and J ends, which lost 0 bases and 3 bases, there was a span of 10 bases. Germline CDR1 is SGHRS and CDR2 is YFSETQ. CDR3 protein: CASSLGNSGYNEQFF. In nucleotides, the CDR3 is TGCGCCAGCAGCTTGGGTAATAGCGGCTACAATGAGCAGTTCTTC.

The CDR3 DNA follows: TGCGCCAGCAGCCAAGATGGCGGACGGGGTACAGAGGCCTACACCTTC. This codes for CASSQDGGRGTEAYTF. The gene calls are TRBV4-3 and TRBJ1-2; no clear D. This CDR3 comprises 16 residues. Trimming took 0 bases from V and 10 from J, leaving 21 bases between them. The germline V gene encodes CDR1 LGHNA and CDR2 YSLEER.

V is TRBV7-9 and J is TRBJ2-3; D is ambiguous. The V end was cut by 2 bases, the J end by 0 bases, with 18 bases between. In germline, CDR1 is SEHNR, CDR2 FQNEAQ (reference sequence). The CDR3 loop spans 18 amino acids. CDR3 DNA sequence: TGTGCCAGCAGCTTAATCCTTATTGAGACATTTAGCACAGATACGCAGTATTTT. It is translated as CASSLILIETFSTDTQYF.

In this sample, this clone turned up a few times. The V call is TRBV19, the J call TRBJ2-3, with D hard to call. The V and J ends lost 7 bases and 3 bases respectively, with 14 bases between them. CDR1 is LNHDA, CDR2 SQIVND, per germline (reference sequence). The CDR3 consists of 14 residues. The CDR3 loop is CASISLVGTDTQYF. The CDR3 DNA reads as TGTGCCAGTATTAGCCTAGTGGGAACAGATACGCAGTATTTT. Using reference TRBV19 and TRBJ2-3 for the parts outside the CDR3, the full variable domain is DGGITQSPKYLFRKEGQNVTLSCEQNLNHDAMYWYRQDPGQGLRLIYYSQIVNDFQKGDIAEGYSVSREKKESFPLTVTSAQKNPTAFYLCASISLVGTDTQYFGPGTRLTVL.

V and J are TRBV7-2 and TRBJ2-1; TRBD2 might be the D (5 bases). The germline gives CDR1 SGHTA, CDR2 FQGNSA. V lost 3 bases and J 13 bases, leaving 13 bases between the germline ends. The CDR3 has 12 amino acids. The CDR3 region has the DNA TGTGCCAGCAGCTTGGAGCCGGGGAGCCAGTTCTTC. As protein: CASSLEPGSQFF.

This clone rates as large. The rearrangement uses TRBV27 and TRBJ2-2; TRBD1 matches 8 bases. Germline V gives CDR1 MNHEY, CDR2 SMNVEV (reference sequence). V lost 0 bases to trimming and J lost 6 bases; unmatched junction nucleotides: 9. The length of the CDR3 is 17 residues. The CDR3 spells CASSLSSGQGFPGELFF. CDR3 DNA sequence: TGTGCCAGCAGTTTATCCTCAGGACAGGGTTTCCCCGGGGAGCTGTTTTTT.

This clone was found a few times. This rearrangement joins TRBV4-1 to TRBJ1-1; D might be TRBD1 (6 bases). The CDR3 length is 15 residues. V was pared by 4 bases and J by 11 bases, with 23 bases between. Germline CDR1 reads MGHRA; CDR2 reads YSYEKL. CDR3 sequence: CASSLKTGPRVGAFF. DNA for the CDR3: TGCGCCAGCAGCCTAAAGACAGGTCCGCGCGTAGGGGCTTTCTTT.

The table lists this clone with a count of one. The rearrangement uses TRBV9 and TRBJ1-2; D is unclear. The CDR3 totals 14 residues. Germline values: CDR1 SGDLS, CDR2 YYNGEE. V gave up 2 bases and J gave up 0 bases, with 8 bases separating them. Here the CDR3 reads CASSVSLTNYGYTF. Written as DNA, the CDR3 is TGTGCCAGCAGCGTCTCGCTTACTAACTATGGCTACACCTTC.

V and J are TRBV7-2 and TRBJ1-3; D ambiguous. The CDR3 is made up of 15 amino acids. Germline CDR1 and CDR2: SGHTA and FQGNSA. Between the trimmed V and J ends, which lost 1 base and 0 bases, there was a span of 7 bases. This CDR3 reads CASSLESSSGNTIYF. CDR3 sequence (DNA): TGTGCCAGCAGCTTAGAGTCGAGCTCTGGAAACACCATATATTTT.

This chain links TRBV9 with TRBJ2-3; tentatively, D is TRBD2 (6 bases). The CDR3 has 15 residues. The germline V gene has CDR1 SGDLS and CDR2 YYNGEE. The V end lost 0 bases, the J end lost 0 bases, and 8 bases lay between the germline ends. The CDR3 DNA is TGTGCCAGCAGCGTAGCGGGAGCTAGCACAGATACGCAGTATTTT. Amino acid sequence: CASSVAGASTDTQYF.

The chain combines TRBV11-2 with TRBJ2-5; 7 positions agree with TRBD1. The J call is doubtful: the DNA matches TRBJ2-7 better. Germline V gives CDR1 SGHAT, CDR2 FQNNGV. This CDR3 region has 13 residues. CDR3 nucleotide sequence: TGTGCCAGCAGCCGGGACAGTCCCTACGAGCAGTACTTC. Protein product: CASSRDSPYEQYF.

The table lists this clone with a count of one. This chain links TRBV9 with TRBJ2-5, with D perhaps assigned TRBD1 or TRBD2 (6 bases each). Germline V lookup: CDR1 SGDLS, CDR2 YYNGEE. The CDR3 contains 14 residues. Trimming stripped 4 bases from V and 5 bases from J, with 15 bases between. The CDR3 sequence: CASSPRLGGETQYF. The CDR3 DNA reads TGTGCCAGCAGCCCGAGACTCGGGGGCGAGACCCAGTACTTC.

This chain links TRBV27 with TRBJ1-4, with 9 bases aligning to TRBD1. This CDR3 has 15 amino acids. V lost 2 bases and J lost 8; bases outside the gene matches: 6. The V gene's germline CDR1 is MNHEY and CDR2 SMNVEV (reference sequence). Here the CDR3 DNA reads TGTGCCAGCAGTTTAGTGGGACAGGGCTACGAAAAACTGTTTTTT. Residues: CASSLVGQGYEKLFF.

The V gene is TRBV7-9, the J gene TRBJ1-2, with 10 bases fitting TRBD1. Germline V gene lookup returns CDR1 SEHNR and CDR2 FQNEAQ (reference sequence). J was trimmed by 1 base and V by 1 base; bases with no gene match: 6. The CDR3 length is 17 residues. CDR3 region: CASSLGAGTGDNYGYTF. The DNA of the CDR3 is TGTGCCAGCAGCTTAGGGGCTGGGACAGGGGATAACTATGGCTACACCTTC.

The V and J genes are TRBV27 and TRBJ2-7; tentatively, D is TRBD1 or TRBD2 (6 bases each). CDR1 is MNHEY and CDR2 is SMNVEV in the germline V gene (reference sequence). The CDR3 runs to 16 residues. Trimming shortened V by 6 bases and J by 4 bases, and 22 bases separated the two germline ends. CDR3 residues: CASRGVGARDLYEQYF. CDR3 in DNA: TGTGCCAGCAGGGGAGTGGGGGCAAGGGACTTGTACGAGCAGTACTTC.

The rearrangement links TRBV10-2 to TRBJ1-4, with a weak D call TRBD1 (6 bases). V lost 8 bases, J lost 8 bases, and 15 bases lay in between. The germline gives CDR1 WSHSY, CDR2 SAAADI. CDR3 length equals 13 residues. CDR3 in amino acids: CASLRQAGEKLFF. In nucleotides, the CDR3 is TGCGCCAGCCTTAGACAGGCGGGGGAAAAACTGTTTTTT.

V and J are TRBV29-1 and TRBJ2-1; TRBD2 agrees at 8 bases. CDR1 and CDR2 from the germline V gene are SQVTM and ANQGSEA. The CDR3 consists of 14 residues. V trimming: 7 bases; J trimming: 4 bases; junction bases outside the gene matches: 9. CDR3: CSGWGREVYNEQFF. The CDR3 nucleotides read TGCAGCGGCTGGGGGCGGGAGGTGTACAATGAGCAGTTCTTC.

CDR3 coding DNA: TGCAGCGTCGGGGTGACAGGGAACGGTCAGCCCCAGCATTTT. This sequence encodes CSVGVTGNGQPQHF. The V call is TRBV29-1, the J call TRBJ1-5; TRBD1 matches at 7 bases. V lost 6 bases, J lost 6 bases, and 11 bases stayed unmatched. This CDR3 region has 14 residues. The germline gives CDR1 SQVTM, CDR2 ANQGSEA.

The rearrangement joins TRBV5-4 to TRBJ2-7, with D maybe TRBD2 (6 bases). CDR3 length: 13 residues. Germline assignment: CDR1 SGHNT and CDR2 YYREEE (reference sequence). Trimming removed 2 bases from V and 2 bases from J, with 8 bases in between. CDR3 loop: CASSFRLAYEQYF. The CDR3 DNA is TGTGCCAGCAGCTTTAGACTAGCCTACGAGCAGTACTTC. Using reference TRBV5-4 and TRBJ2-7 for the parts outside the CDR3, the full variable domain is ETGVTQSPTHLIKTRGQQVTLRCSSQSGHNTVSWYQQALGQGPQFIFQYYREEENGRGNFPPRFSGLQFPNYSSELNVNALELDDSALYLCASSFRLAYEQYFGPGTRLTVT.

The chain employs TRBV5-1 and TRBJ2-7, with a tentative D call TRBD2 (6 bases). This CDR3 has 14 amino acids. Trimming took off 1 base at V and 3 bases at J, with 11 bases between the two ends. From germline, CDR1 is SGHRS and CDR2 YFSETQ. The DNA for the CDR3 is TGCGCCAGCAGCTTGACGGGAGAGGGCTACGAGCAGTACTTC. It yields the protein CASSLTGEGYEQYF.

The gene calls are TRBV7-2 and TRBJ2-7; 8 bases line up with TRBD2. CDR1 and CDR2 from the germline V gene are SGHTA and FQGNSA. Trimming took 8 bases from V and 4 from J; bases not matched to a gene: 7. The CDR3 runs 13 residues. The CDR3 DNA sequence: TGTGCCAGCCGGGAGGGCGGGAGTTACGAGCAGTACTTC. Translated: CASREGGSYEQYF.

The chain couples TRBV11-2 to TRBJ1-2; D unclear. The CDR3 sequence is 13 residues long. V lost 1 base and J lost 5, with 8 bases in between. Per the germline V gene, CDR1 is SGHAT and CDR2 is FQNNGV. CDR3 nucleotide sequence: TGTGCCAGCAGCTTAGTCACCGAATATGGCTACACCTTC. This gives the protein CASSLVTEYGYTF.

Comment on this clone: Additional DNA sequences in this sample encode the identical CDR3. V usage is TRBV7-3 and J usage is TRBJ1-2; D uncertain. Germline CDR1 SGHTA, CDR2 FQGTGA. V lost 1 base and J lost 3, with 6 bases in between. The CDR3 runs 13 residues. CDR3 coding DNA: TGTGCCAGCAGCTTAAACCCCGACTATGGCTACACCTTC. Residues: CASSLNPDYGYTF.

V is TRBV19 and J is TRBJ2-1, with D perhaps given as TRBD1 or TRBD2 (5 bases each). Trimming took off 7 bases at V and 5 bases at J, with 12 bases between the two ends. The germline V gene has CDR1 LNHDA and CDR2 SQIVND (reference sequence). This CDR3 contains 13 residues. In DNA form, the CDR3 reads TGTGCCAGTAAGGGGAGTCCGAACAATGAGCAGTTCTTC. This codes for CASKGSPNNEQFF. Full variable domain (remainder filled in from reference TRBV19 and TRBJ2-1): DGGITQSPKYLFRKEGQNVTLSCEQNLNHDAMYWYRQDPGQGLRLIYYSQIVNDFQKGDIAEGYSVSREKKESFPLTVTSAQKNPTAFYLCASKGSPNNEQFFGPGTRLTVL.

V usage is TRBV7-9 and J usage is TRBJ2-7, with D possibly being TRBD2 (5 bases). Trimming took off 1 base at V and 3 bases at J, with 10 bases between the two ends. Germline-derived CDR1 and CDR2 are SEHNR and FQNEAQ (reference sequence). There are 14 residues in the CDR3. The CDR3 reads CASSLVPEGYEQYF. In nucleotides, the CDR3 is TGTGCCAGCAGCTTAGTTCCCGAGGGCTACGAGCAGTACTTC.

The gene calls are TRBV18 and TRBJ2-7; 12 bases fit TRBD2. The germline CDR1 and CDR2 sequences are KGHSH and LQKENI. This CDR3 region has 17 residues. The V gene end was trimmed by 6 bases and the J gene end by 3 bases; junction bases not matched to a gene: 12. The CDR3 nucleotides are TGTGCCAGCTCGCCGTCGACTAGCGGGGGCCAGGGCTACGAGCAGTACTTC. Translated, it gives CASSPSTSGGQGYEQYF.

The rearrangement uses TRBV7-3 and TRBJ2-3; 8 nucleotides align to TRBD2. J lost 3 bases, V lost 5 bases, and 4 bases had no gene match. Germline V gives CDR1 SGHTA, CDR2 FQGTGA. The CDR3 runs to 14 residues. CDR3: CASSPSGRTDTQYF. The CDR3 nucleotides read TGTGCCAGCAGCCCAAGCGGGAGAACAGATACGCAGTATTTT.

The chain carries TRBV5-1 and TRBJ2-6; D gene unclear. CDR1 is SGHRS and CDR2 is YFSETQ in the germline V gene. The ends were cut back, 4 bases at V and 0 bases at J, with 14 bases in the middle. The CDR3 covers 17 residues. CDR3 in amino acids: CASSLVVGSSGANVLTF. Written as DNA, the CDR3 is TGCGCCAGCAGCCTGGTAGTGGGCAGCTCTGGGGCCAACGTCCTGACTTTC.